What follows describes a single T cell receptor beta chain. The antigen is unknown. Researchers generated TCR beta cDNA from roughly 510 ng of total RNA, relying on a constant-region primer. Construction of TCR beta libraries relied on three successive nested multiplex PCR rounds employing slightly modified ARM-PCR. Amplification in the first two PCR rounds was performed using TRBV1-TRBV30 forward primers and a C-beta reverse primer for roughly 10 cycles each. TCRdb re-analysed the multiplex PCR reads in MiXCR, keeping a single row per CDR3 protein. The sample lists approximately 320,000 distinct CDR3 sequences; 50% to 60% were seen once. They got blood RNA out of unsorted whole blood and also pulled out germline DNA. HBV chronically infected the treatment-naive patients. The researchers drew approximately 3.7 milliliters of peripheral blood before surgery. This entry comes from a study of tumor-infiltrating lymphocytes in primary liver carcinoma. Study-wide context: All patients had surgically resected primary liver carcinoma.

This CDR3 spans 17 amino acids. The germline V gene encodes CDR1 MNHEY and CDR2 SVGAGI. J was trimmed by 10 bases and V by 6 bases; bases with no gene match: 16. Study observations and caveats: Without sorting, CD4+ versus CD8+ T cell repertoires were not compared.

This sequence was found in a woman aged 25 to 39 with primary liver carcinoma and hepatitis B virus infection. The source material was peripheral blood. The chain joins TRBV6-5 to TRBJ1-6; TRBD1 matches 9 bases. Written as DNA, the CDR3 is TGTGCCAGCAGCCCCAACCTTTTTCCGGGACAGGGATCACCCCTCCACTTT. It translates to CASSPNLFPGQGSPLHF.